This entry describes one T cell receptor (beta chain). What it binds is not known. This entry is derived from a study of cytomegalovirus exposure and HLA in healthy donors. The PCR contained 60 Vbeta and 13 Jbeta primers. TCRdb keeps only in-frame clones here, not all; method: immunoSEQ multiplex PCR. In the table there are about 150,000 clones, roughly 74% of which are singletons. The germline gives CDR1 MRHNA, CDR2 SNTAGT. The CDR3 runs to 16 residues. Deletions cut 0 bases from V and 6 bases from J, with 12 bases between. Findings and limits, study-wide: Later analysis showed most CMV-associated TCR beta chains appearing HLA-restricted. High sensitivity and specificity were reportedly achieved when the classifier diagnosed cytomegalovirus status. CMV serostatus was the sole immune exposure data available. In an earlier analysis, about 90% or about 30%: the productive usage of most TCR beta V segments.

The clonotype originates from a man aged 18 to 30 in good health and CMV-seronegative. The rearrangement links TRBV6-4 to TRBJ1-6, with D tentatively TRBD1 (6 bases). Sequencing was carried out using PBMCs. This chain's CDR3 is CASSDSSQGLNSPLHF. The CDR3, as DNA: TGTGCCAGCAGTGACTCGAGTCAGGGGCTTAATTCACCCCTCCACTTT.